Sequencing of this TCR beta chain was carried out in a study of blood T cells in healthy people across ages. A remark on this clonotype: At one of its ends the junction is not consistent with the germline gene, which may arise from a read error.

In germline, CDR1 is DFQATT, CDR2 SNEGSKA (reference sequence). The CDR3 is 14 amino acids. The second PCR ran roughly 7 to 12 cycles with a sample-barcoded 5' primer and J-beta primers. Each CDR3 protein gets one entry after TCRdb re-called the 5' RACE reads with MiXCR. The data contain hundreds of thousands of distinct CDR3 sequences, 25% to 35% of them singletons. The rearrangement joins TRBV20-1 to TRBJ1-4, with a weak D call TRBD1 (6 bases). Specimen: blood. The sequence derives from a woman of 80 years or more in good health. The chain's CDR3 is CSARETGAGEKRFF. Here the CDR3 DNA reads TGCAGTGCTAGAGAAACGGGGGCGGGAGAAAAACGGTTTTTT.